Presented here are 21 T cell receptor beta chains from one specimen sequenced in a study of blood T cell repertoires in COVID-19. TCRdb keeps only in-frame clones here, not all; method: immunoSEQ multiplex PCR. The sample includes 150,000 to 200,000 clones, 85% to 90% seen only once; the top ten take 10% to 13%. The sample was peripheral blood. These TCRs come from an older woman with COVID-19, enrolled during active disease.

The CDR3 DNA sequence: TGTGCCAGCAGCCAAGATGGCACCCCGGGCGGGGAGCTGTTTTTT. Amino acids: CASSQDGTPGGELFF. The rearrangement joins TRBV4-2 to TRBJ2-2, with no clear D. V dropped 0 bases and J dropped 7 bases, with 12 bases sitting between them. Germline V CDR1 and CDR2: LGHNA, YNFKEQ. The CDR3 consists of 15 residues.

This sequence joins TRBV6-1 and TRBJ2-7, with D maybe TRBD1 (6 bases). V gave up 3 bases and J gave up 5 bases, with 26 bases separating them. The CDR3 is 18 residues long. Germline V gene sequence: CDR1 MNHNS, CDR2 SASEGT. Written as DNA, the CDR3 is TGTGCCAGCAGTGAGGAAGTCAGGGGACGCGGGTCTTTCCACGAGCAGTACTTC. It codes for CASSEEVRGRGSFHEQYF.

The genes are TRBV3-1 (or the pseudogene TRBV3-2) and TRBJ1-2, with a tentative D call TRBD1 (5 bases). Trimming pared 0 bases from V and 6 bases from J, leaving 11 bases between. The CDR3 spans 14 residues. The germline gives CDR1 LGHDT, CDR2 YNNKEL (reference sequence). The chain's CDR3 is CASSQDPGRDGYTF. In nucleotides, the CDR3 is TGTGCCAGCAGCCAAGATCCGGGCAGGGATGGCTACACCTTC.

The CDR3 protein is CASSIGRVRGPYEQYF. Written as DNA, the CDR3 is TGTGCCAGTAGTATAGGGCGTGTCAGGGGGCCCTACGAGCAGTACTTC. The chain employs TRBV19 and TRBJ2-7; 8 nucleotides match TRBD1. The V and J ends lost 1 base and 2 bases, in that order; junction bases with no gene match: 7. CDR1 is LNHDA, CDR2 SQIVND, per germline (reference sequence). This CDR3 contains 16 residues.

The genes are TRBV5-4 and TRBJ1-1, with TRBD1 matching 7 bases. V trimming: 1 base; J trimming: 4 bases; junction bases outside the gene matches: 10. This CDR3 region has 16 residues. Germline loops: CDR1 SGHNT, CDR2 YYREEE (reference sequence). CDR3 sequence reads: CASSLSLQGGRTEAFF. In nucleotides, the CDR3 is TGTGCCAGCAGCTTGAGTCTTCAAGGGGGCCGCACTGAAGCTTTCTTT.

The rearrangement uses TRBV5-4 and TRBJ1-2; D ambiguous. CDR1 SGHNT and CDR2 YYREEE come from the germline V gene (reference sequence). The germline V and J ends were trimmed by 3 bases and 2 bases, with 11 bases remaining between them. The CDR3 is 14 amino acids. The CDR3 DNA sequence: TGTGCCAGCAGCTCTGACTGGAGAAACTATGGCTACACCTTC. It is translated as CASSSDWRNYGYTF.

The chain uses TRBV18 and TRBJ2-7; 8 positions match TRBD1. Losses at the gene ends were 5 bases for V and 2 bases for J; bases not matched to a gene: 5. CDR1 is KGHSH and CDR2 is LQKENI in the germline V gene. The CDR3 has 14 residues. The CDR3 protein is CASSLDRGPYEQYF. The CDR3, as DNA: TGTGCCAGCTCATTAGACAGGGGTCCCTACGAGCAGTACTTC.

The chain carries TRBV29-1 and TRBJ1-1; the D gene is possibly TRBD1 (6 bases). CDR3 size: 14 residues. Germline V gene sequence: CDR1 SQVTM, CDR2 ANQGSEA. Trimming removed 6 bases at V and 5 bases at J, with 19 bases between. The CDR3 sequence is CSVMQGFGGTEAFF. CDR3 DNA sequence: TGCAGCGTCATGCAGGGGTTCGGGGGGACTGAAGCTTTCTTT.

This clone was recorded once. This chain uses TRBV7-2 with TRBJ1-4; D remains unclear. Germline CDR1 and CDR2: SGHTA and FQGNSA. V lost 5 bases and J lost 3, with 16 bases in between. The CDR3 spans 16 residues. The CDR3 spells CASSPPAGNSNEKLFF. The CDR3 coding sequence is TGTGCCAGCAGCCCGCCCGCGGGGAATTCTAATGAAAAACTGTTTTTT.

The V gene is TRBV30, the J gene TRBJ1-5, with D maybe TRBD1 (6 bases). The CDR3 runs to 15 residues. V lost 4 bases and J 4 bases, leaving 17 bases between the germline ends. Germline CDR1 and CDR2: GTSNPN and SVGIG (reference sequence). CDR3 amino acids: CAWNPEGVRNQPQHF. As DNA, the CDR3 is TGTGCCTGGAATCCCGAGGGGGTTAGAAATCAGCCCCAGCATTTT.

CDR3 amino acids: CASSPPRDTYEQYF. In nucleotides, the CDR3 is TGTGCCAGCTCACCACCGCGGGATACCTACGAGCAGTACTTC. This chain uses TRBV18 with TRBJ2-7, with a weak D call TRBD2 (6 bases). The germline V gene encodes CDR1 KGHSH and CDR2 LQKENI. Trimming shortened V by 0 bases and J by 2 bases, and 8 bases separated the two germline ends. CDR3 size: 14 residues.

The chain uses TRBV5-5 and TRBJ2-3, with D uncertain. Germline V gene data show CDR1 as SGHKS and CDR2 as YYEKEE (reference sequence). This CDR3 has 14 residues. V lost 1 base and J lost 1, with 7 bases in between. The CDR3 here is CASSLNSGTDTQYF. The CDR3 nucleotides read TGTGCCAGCAGCTTGAATTCGGGCACAGATACGCAGTATTTT.

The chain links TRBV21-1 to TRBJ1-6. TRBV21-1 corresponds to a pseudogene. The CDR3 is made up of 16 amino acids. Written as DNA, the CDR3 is TGTGCCAGCAGCAAAGGAACGAGCTCCTATAATTCACCCCTCCACTTT. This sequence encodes CASSKGTSSYNSPLHF.

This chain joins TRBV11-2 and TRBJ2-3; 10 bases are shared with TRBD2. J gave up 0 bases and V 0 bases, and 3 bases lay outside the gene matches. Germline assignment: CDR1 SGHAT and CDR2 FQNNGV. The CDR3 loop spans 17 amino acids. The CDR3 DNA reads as TGTGCCAGCAGCTTAGATTTACTAGCGGGGAGCACAGATACGCAGTATTTT. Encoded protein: CASSLDLLAGSTDTQYF. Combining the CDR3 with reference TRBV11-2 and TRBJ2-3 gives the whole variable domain EAGVAQSPRYKIIEKRQSVAFWCNPISGHATLYWYQQILGQGPKLLIQFQNNGVVDDSQLPKDRFSAERLKGVDSTLKIQPAKLEDSAVYLCASSLDLLAGSTDTQYFGPGTRLTVL.

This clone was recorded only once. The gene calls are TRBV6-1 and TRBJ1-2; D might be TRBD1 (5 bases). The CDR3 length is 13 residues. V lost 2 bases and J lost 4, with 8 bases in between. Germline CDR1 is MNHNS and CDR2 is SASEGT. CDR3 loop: CASSERGGYGYTF. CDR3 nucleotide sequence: TGTGCCAGCAGTGAAAGGGGCGGCTATGGCTACACCTTC.

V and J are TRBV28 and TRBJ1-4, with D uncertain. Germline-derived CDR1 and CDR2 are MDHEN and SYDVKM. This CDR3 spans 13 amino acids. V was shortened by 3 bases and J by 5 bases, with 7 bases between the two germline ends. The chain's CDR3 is CASSFRLNEKLFF. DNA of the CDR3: TGTGCCAGCAGTTTTCGTTTAAATGAAAAACTGTTTTTT.

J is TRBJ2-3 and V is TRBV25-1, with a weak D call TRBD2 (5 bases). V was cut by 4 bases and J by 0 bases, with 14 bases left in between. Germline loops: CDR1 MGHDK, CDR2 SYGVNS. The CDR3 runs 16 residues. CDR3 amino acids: CASSAGLALSTDTQYF. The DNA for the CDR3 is TGTGCCAGCAGTGCGGGTCTAGCTTTAAGCACAGATACGCAGTATTTT. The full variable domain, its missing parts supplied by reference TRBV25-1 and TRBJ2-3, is EADIYQTPRYLVIGTGKKITLECSQTMGHDKMYWYQQDPGMELHLIHYSYGVNSTEKGDLSSESTVSRIRTEHFPLTLESARPSHTSQYLCASSAGLALSTDTQYFGPGTRLTVL.

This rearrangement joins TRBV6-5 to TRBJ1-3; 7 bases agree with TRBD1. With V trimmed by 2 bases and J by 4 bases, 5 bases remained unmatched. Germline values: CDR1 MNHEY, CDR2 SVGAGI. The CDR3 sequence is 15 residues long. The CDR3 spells CASSYATGTGNTIYF. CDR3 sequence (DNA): TGTGCCAGCAGTTACGCGACAGGGACAGGAAACACCATATATTTT.

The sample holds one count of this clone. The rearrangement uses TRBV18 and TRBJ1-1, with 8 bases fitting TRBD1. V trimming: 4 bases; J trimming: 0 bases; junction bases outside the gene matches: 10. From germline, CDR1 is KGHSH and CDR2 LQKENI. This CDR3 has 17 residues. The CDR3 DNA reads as TGTGCCAGCTCACTGTTTCTACAGGGGGGGATGAACACTGAAGCTTTCTTT. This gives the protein CASSLFLQGGMNTEAFF.

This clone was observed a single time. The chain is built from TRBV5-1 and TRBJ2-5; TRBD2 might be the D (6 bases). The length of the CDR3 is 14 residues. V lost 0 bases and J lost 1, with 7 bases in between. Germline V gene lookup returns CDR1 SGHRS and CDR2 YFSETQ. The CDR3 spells CASSLAGGQETQYF. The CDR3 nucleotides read TGCGCCAGCAGCTTGGCCGGGGGCCAAGAGACCCAGTACTTC.

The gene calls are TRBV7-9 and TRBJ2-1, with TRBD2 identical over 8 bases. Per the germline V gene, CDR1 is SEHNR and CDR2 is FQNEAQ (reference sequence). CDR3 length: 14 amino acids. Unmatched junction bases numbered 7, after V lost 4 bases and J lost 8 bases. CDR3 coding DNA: TGTGCCAGCAGCTACCGGGAGGGGGGTGATGAGCAGTTCTTC. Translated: CASSYREGGDEQFF.